The sequence of this TCR beta chain was determined in a study of technical replicates of blood from several donors. TCRdb keeps only in-frame clones here, not all; method: immunoSEQ multiplex PCR. Of about 83,000 clones listed, roughly nine tenths are singletons. This CDR3 spans 15 amino acids. Germline CDR1 and CDR2: MDHEN and SYDVKM. V was clipped by 7 bases and J by 4 bases, with 19 bases between them. Sequences were obtained from T cells isolated from PBMCs. The clonotype originates from a human donor in good health. This sequence joins TRBV28 and TRBJ1-1; unclear D gene. CDR3 protein: CASTRIGEGRTEAFF. CDR3 bases: TGTGCCAGCACCCGAATCGGGGAAGGTCGCACTGAAGCTTTCTTT.